Listed below are T cell receptor beta chains from one sample, sequenced in a study of vaccination and CD4 T cells after COVID-19. Which antigens these TCRs recognize remains unknown. TCRdb re-called the PCR reads with MiXCR, one entry per CDR3 protein. The sample lists about 9,100 distinct CDR3 sequences; over 60% were seen once. The sequenced sample consisted of CD4+ T cells from blood, cultured in vitro. These receptors came from a human donor who had recovered from COVID-19. Both conserved end residues are part of each CDR3. Fields, in order: V gene, clone size, D gene, J gene, CDR3 protein, CDR3 DNA. The D gene is left open where the match is weak. Some rows have no size entry. The others give once, few or many, or a class for an expanded clone.

v_gene: TRBV20-1; abundance: NA; d_gene: TRBD2; j_gene: TRBJ2-3; CDR3aa: CSAFLAERTDTQYF; CDR3nt: TGCAGTGCTTTTCTAGCGGAGCGCACAGATACGCAGTATTTT
v_gene: TRBV10-3; abundance: NA; d_gene: NA; j_gene: TRBJ2-7; CDR3aa: CAISDPDRVGYEQYF; CDR3nt: TGTGCCATCAGTGATCCTGATAGGGTAGGGTACGAGCAGTACTTC
v_gene: TRBV6-1; abundance: NA; d_gene: NA; j_gene: TRBJ1-5; CDR3aa: CASSEARFRPPDQPQHF; CDR3nt: TGTGCCAGCAGTGAAGCGCGTTTCCGACCGCCGGATCAGCCCCAGCATTTT
v_gene: TRBV7-9; abundance: NA; d_gene: NA; j_gene: TRBJ2-5; CDR3aa: CASSFASGEGGTQYF; CDR3nt: TGTGCCAGCAGCTTCGCCAGCGGAGAGGGGGGGACCCAGTACTTC
v_gene: TRBV7-2; abundance: NA; d_gene: TRBD2; j_gene: TRBJ2-5; CDR3aa: CASSPWGGQTQYF; CDR3nt: TGTGCCAGCAGCCCTTGGGGGGGACAGACCCAGTACTTC
v_gene: TRBV30; abundance: NA; d_gene: TRBD1; j_gene: TRBJ1-2; CDR3aa: CAWSDNLYPGQGNYGYTF; CDR3nt: TGTGCCTGGAGTGACAATTTGTATCCGGGACAGGGAAACTATGGCTACACCTTC
v_gene: TRBV15; abundance: few; d_gene: TRBD2; j_gene: TRBJ2-5; CDR3aa: CATSSGLAGGPETQYF; CDR3nt: TGTGCCACCAGCAGTGGTCTAGCGGGGGGCCCAGAGACCCAGTACTTC
v_gene: TRBV9; abundance: medium-sized; d_gene: TRBD2; j_gene: TRBJ2-1; CDR3aa: CASSDTSGPQFF; CDR3nt: TGTGCCAGCAGCGATACTAGCGGGCCGCAGTTCTTC
v_gene: TRBV27; abundance: few; d_gene: TRBD1; j_gene: TRBJ2-1; CDR3aa: CASSFLGTGNNEQFF; CDR3nt: TGTGCCAGCAGTTTTTTAGGGACAGGGAACAATGAGCAGTTCTTC
v_gene: TRBV20-1; abundance: NA; d_gene: NA; j_gene: TRBJ1-5; CDR3aa: CSAPDEEGGHSNQPQHF; CDR3nt: TGCAGTGCTCCCGATGAGGAAGGAGGACATAGCAATCAGCCCCAGCATTTT
v_gene: TRBV27; abundance: NA; d_gene: NA; j_gene: TRBJ2-5; CDR3aa: CASSPGTRGETQYF; CDR3nt: TGTGCCAGCAGCCCCGGGACCCGGGGGGAGACCCAGTACTTC
v_gene: TRBV15; abundance: NA; d_gene: NA; j_gene: TRBJ1-5; CDR3aa: CATSRGWRGADNQPQHF; CDR3nt: TGTGCCACCAGCAGAGGTTGGAGGGGGGCTGATAATCAGCCCCAGCATTTT
v_gene: TRBV20-1; abundance: NA; d_gene: TRBD1; j_gene: TRBJ1-3; CDR3aa: CSADPGTGGGSGNTIYF; CDR3nt: TGCAGTGCGGACCCCGGGACAGGGGGCGGCTCTGGAAACACCATATATTTT
v_gene: TRBV10-3; abundance: NA; d_gene: NA; j_gene: TRBJ1-2; CDR3aa: CAISELPPGTSYGYTF; CDR3nt: TGTGCCATCAGTGAGCTCCCACCAGGGACCAGCTATGGCTACACCTTC
v_gene: TRBV3-1; abundance: NA; d_gene: TRBD1; j_gene: TRBJ1-2; CDR3aa: CASSQGGQDGYTF; CDR3nt: TGTGCCAGCAGCCAGGGGGGACAGGATGGCTACACCTTC
v_gene: TRBV10-1; abundance: NA; d_gene: NA; j_gene: TRBJ2-7; CDR3aa: CASSEGWGTYEQYF; CDR3nt: TGCGCCAGCAGTGAGGGATGGGGGACCTACGAGCAGTACTTC
v_gene: TRBV19; abundance: few; d_gene: NA; j_gene: TRBJ2-3; CDR3aa: CASSIGGADTQYF; CDR3nt: TGTGCCAGTAGTATAGGGGGGGCTGATACGCAGTATTTT
v_gene: TRBV11-2; abundance: NA; d_gene: NA; j_gene: TRBJ2-7; CDR3aa: CASSPGYEQYF; CDR3nt: TGTGCCAGCAGCCCAGGGTACGAGCAGTACTTC
v_gene: TRBV7-2; abundance: NA; d_gene: NA; j_gene: TRBJ1-5; CDR3aa: CASSLGALRANQPQHF; CDR3nt: TGTGCCAGCAGCTTGGGAGCTCTTAGGGCTAATCAGCCCCAGCATTTT
v_gene: TRBV29-1; abundance: once; d_gene: NA; j_gene: TRBJ2-3; CDR3aa: CSVEERVIPDTQYF; CDR3nt: TGCAGCGTTGAAGAGCGGGTGATACCAGATACGCAGTATTTT
v_gene: TRBV10-2; abundance: few; d_gene: NA; j_gene: TRBJ1-2; CDR3aa: CASSESRDIYGYTF; CDR3nt: TGCGCCAGCAGTGAGTCGAGGGACATCTATGGCTACACCTTC
v_gene: TRBV6-1; abundance: NA; d_gene: NA; j_gene: TRBJ1-2; CDR3aa: CASSAGTSDYGYTF; CDR3nt: TGTGCCAGCAGTGCTGGGACATCAGACTATGGCTACACCTTC
v_gene: TRBV6-5; abundance: few; d_gene: NA; j_gene: TRBJ1-6; CDR3aa: CASSSGPYNSPLHF; CDR3nt: TGTGCCAGCAGTTCGGGCCCCTATAATTCACCCCTCCACTTT
v_gene: TRBV6-1; abundance: few; d_gene: NA; j_gene: TRBJ1-5; CDR3aa: CASSTQVNQPQHF; CDR3nt: TGTGCCAGCAGTACACAGGTAAATCAGCCCCAGCATTTT
v_gene: TRBV20-1; abundance: NA; d_gene: NA; j_gene: TRBJ2-1; CDR3aa: CSAHPHQGGNEQFF; CDR3nt: TGCAGTGCTCATCCCCATCAAGGAGGGAATGAGCAGTTCTTC
v_gene: TRBV6-5; abundance: NA; d_gene: NA; j_gene: TRBJ1-2; CDR3aa: CASSYLGGLSEDYGYTF; CDR3nt: TGTGCCAGCAGTTACTTAGGCGGCCTCTCGGAGGACTATGGCTACACCTTC
v_gene: TRBV27; abundance: few; d_gene: NA; j_gene: TRBJ2-7; CDR3aa: CASSLSWQNFYEQYF; CDR3nt: TGTGCCAGCAGTTTATCGTGGCAGAACTTCTACGAGCAGTACTTC
v_gene: TRBV20-1; abundance: NA; d_gene: NA; j_gene: TRBJ1-1; CDR3aa: CSAYSPQGYTEAFF; CDR3nt: TGCAGTGCTTACTCCCCACAGGGTTACACTGAAGCTTTCTTT
v_gene: TRBV6-1; abundance: NA; d_gene: TRBD1; j_gene: TRBJ1-1; CDR3aa: CASSLDRGYIEAFF; CDR3nt: TGTGCCAGCAGTCTGGACAGGGGGTACATTGAAGCTTTCTTT
v_gene: TRBV30; abundance: NA; d_gene: NA; j_gene: TRBJ2-5; CDR3aa: CAWSVDLGQETQYF; CDR3nt: TGTGCCTGGAGTGTGGATCTAGGGCAAGAGACCCAGTACTTC
v_gene: TRBV27; abundance: NA; d_gene: NA; j_gene: TRBJ2-3; CDR3aa: CVSRAAATTDTQYF; CDR3nt: TGTGTCAGCAGGGCGGCAGCAACCACAGATACGCAGTATTTT
v_gene: TRBV7-7; abundance: NA; d_gene: NA; j_gene: TRBJ2-5; CDR3aa: CAASSGLGGGETQYF; CDR3nt: TGTGCAGCCTCTTCGGGCCTAGGGGGTGGAGAGACCCAGTACTTC
v_gene: TRBV20-1; abundance: NA; d_gene: TRBD2; j_gene: TRBJ2-1; CDR3aa: CSATGSGTSYNEQFF; CDR3nt: TGCAGTGCTACCGGGAGCGGGACGTCTTACAATGAGCAGTTCTTC
v_gene: TRBV7-9; abundance: NA; d_gene: TRBD1; j_gene: TRBJ1-5; CDR3aa: CASSRAGGGGQPQHF; CDR3nt: TGTGCCAGCAGCCGGGCAGGGGGCGGGGGACAGCCCCAGCATTTT
v_gene: TRBV19; abundance: once; d_gene: NA; j_gene: TRBJ1-2; CDR3aa: CASSTRTDQRYGYTF; CDR3nt: TGTGCCAGTAGTACCCGGACGGACCAGAGGTATGGCTACACCTTC
v_gene: TRBV7-9; abundance: NA; d_gene: TRBD1; j_gene: TRBJ2-5; CDR3aa: CASSLGTGVETQYF; CDR3nt: TGTGCCAGCAGCTTGGGGACAGGGGTGGAGACCCAGTACTTC
v_gene: TRBV20-1; abundance: NA; d_gene: NA; j_gene: TRBJ2-5; CDR3aa: CSARDGETQYF; CDR3nt: TGCAGTGCTAGAGACGGGGAGACCCAGTACTTC
v_gene: TRBV10-1; abundance: NA; d_gene: NA; j_gene: TRBJ2-3; CDR3aa: CASSESNRGTDTQYF; CDR3nt: TGCGCCAGCAGTGAGTCGAACAGGGGCACAGATACGCAGTATTTT
v_gene: TRBV20-1; abundance: NA; d_gene: NA; j_gene: TRBJ1-6; CDR3aa: CSARDGQRNSPLHF; CDR3nt: TGCAGTGCTAGGGACGGACAAAGAAATTCACCCCTCCACTTT
v_gene: TRBV5-6; abundance: once; d_gene: NA; j_gene: TRBJ1-2; CDR3aa: CASSSPGRSTYGYTF; CDR3nt: TGTGCCAGCAGCTCCCCGGGCAGGAGTACTTATGGCTACACCTTC
v_gene: TRBV20-1; abundance: NA; d_gene: NA; j_gene: TRBJ2-5; CDR3aa: CSARDRVGVPRETQYF; CDR3nt: TGCAGTGCTAGAGATCGGGTGGGGGTCCCCCGGGAGACCCAGTACTTC
v_gene: TRBV9; abundance: NA; d_gene: TRBD2; j_gene: TRBJ2-3; CDR3aa: CASSVVGQGGDTQYF; CDR3nt: TGTGCCAGCAGCGTAGTAGGGCAGGGAGGGGATACGCAGTATTTT
v_gene: TRBV29-1; abundance: NA; d_gene: NA; j_gene: TRBJ2-5; CDR3aa: CSASQGTQETQYF; CDR3nt: TGCAGCGCCTCTCAGGGGACCCAAGAGACCCAGTACTTC
v_gene: TRBV7-9; abundance: medium-sized; d_gene: NA; j_gene: TRBJ2-7; CDR3aa: CASSFLLGQGSYEQYF; CDR3nt: TGTGCCAGCAGCTTTTTATTAGGGCAGGGTTCCTACGAGCAGTACTTC
v_gene: TRBV19; abundance: NA; d_gene: NA; j_gene: TRBJ1-1; CDR3aa: CASSPTLDHSRTEAFF; CDR3nt: TGTGCCAGTAGCCCGACCCTAGATCACAGCCGCACTGAAGCTTTCTTT